This TCR beta chain emerged from a study of T cell clones after liver transplantation. Study in general: Apart from three HCV-positive recipients, transplants were for non-autoimmune, non-viral reasons. Tolerance: complete withdrawal held at least one year, liver enzymes staying within twice normal.

A remark on this clone: The antigen is unknown.

The CDR3 covers 14 residues. V lost 3 bases and J lost 2, with 8 bases in between. CDR1 and CDR2 (germline): SGHDT, YYEEEE. Sequenced by immunoSEQ multiplex PCR; TCRdb stores in-frame clones only, minus some. The repertoire holds under 20,000 clones, around nine tenths seen once, with under 15% in the top ten. Study-level results: Low donor cell numbers restricted donor-reactive repertoire measurement in a couple of subjects. Migration into the graft, not deletion, may explain lost graft donor-reactive T cells.

This sequence was found in a human donor who received a liver transplant. Sample: CD8+ T cells from blood, taken before liver transplant. J is TRBJ2-2 and V is TRBV5-6; no definite D call. CDR3 amino acids: CASSSRTNTGELFF. The CDR3 bases are TGTGCCAGCAGCTCGCGCACTAACACCGGGGAGCTGTTTTTT. Drawing the rest from reference TRBV5-6 and TRBJ2-2, the complete variable domain is DAGVTQSPTHLIKTRGQQVTLRCSPKSGHDTVSWYQQALGQGPQFIFQYYEEEERQRGNFPDRFSGHQFPNYSSELNVNALLLGDSALYLCASSSRTNTGELFFGEGSRLTVL.